This section outlines one T cell receptor (beta chain) sequence together with its context. Its antigen is undetermined. The sample originates from a study of memory CD4+ T cells and cytomegalovirus serostatus. Study-wide context: This sample comes from healthy Belgian adults, 9 CMV seropositive, approximately 24 seronegative. Broader study findings: Suggested: most of the CMV-linked TCR signature lies in CD4+ memory cells.

This CDR3 is built from 14 residues. Trimming stripped 4 bases from V and 0 bases from J, with 10 bases between. The germline V gene encodes CDR1 SGHVS and CDR2 FNYEAQ. The sort gate was single viable CD3+CD4+CD8-CD45RO+ cells for memory CD4+ T cells. Total CD4+ T cells were enriched by CD4 positive selection. Original processing methods: Out-of-frame sequences were removed, leaving a few million distinct TCRbeta sequences. TCRdb keeps only in-frame clones here, not all; method: immunoSEQ multiplex PCR. V and J calls plus clone size are reproduced from that table; the DNA served to infer D and trimming. This table holds more than 35,000 clones, approximately 79% found once.

Sequencing input: memory CD4+ T cells from blood. V gene TRBV7-6 combines with J gene TRBJ2-7; D unclear. The receptor was isolated from an adult in good health and CMV-seropositive. In DNA form, the CDR3 reads TGTGCCAGCAGCTCGAGACTTAGCTCCTACGAGCAGTACTTC. Translated, it gives CASSSRLSSYEQYF.